These 14 T cell receptor beta chains originate from one sample sequenced in a study of blood T cell repertoires in COVID-19. The assay was immunoSEQ multiplex PCR, and TCRdb's table has in-frame clones only and misses some. This table holds about 110,000 clones, about 85% found once. Sequences were obtained from peripheral blood. These receptors were taken from a woman in her seventies with acute or convalescent COVID-19.

The rearrangement links TRBV19 to TRBJ1-1; 11 bases are shared with TRBD1. The CDR3 contains 16 residues. Unmatched junction bases numbered 11, after V lost 6 bases and J lost 5 bases. CDR1 and CDR2 (germline): LNHDA, SQIVND (reference sequence). CDR3 bases: TGTGCCAGTAGCAGGTACGGGACAGGGGGAAAAACTGAAGCTTTCTTT. As protein: CASSRYGTGGKTEAFF.

The V and J genes are TRBV5-1 and TRBJ2-4, with TRBD2 identical over 13 bases. CDR1 SGHRS and CDR2 YFSETQ come from the germline V gene. This CDR3 region has 18 residues. The V and J ends lost 4 bases and 0 bases, in that order; junction bases with no gene match: 7. CDR3 region: CASSLGTSGDLAKNIQYF. CDR3 DNA sequence: TGCGCCAGCAGCCTTGGGACTAGCGGGGATCTAGCCAAAAACATTCAGTACTTC.

This clone was seen just once. The chain recombines TRBV6-5 with TRBJ2-5; no firm D call. This CDR3 is built from 13 residues. From germline, CDR1 is MNHEY and CDR2 SVGAGI. Trimming took off 2 bases at V and 2 bases at J, with 6 bases between the two ends. The CDR3 loop is CASSYLVQETQYF. DNA for the CDR3: TGTGCCAGCAGTTACCTAGTACAAGAGACCCAGTACTTC.

In DNA form, the CDR3 reads TGTGCCAGTAGTGAACCCCGAGGAGGGTTTAATGAGCAGTTCTTC. This translates into CASSEPRGGFNEQFF. This sequence joins TRBV19 and TRBJ2-1, with D perhaps matching TRBD2 (6 bases). This CDR3 region has 15 residues. The germline V and J ends were trimmed by 5 bases and 7 bases, with 18 bases remaining between them. CDR1 and CDR2 from the germline V gene are LNHDA and SQIVND (reference sequence).

This clone was detected only once. The chain employs TRBV5-1 and TRBJ2-2, with TRBD1 matching 10 bases. The CDR3 covers 15 residues. The germline V gene has CDR1 SGHRS and CDR2 YFSETQ. V gave up 3 bases and J gave up 5 bases; unmatched junction bases: 4. The CDR3 nucleotides are TGCGCCAGCAGCTGGGACAGGGGAAGTACCGGGGAGCTGTTTTTT. Its translation is CASSWDRGSTGELFF. Full variable domain (outside the CDR3, taken from reference TRBV5-1 and TRBJ2-2): KAGVTQTPRYLIKTRGQQVTLSCSPISGHRSVSWYQQTPGQGLQFLFEYFSETQRNKGNFPGRFSGRQFSNSRSEMNVSTLELGDSALYLCASSWDRGSTGELFFGEGSRLTVL.

The chain uses TRBV15 and TRBJ1-3; TRBD1 aligns across 7 bases. The CDR3 has 15 amino acids. Trimming at V came to 5 bases and at J to 0 bases, leaving 4 bases not matched to a gene. In germline, CDR1 is LNHNV, CDR2 YYDKDF (reference sequence). The DNA of the CDR3 is TGTGCCACCAGCGAGACAGGGAGCTCTGGAAACACCATATATTTT. Its translation is CATSETGSSGNTIYF.

The J gene is TRBJ2-7, the V gene TRBV11-2; D is perhaps TRBD2 (5 bases). The germline V gene has CDR1 SGHAT and CDR2 FQNNGV. This CDR3 contains 11 residues. V lost 5 bases and J 7 bases, leaving 9 bases between the germline ends. The CDR3 coding sequence is TGTGCCAGCAGCCCCCCGGGGGAGCAGTACTTC. Translation gives CASSPPGEQYF.

The chain joins TRBV28 to TRBJ2-1; TRBD2 might be the D (6 bases). CDR1 and CDR2 from the germline V gene are MDHEN and SYDVKM. V lost 2 bases, J lost 4 bases, and 12 bases lay in between. The CDR3 is 15 residues long. The CDR3 is CASSLRSGRYNEQFF. CDR3 nucleotide sequence: TGTGCCAGCAGTTTAAGGAGCGGGCGTTACAATGAGCAGTTCTTC.

V gene TRBV19 combines with J gene TRBJ2-1; 8 bases map to TRBD1. This CDR3 spans 16 amino acids. V dropped 6 bases and J dropped 3; count of bases not matched to a gene: 10. The V gene's germline CDR1 is LNHDA and CDR2 SQIVND (reference sequence). Here the CDR3 DNA reads TGTGCCAGTAGCTTAAGTCAGGGGGCGGTCTACAATGAGCAGTTCTTC. It is translated as CASSLSQGAVYNEQFF.

This clone came up once. This chain uses TRBV19 with TRBJ2-3; TRBD1 matches 7 bases. This CDR3 is built from 14 residues. Germline CDR1 and CDR2: LNHDA and SQIVND (reference sequence). Losses at the gene ends were 6 bases for V and 1 base for J; bases not matched to a gene: 4. CDR3 bases: TGTGCCAGTAGCCCGGGACAGCGCACAGATACGCAGTATTTT. This translates into CASSPGQRTDTQYF. The full variable domain, in which reference TRBV19 and TRBJ2-3 provide the parts outside the CDR3, is DGGITQSPKYLFRKEGQNVTLSCEQNLNHDAMYWYRQDPGQGLRLIYYSQIVNDFQKGDIAEGYSVSREKKESFPLTVTSAQKNPTAFYLCASSPGQRTDTQYFGPGTRLTVL.

The chain links TRBV7-3 to TRBJ1-1; no firm D call. The V end was cut by 3 bases, the J end by 1 base, with 6 bases between. The length of the CDR3 is 13 residues. Germline values: CDR1 SGHTA, CDR2 FQGTGA. The CDR3 coding sequence is TGTGCCAGCAGCTTGGTACAGAACACTGAAGCTTTCTTT. Translating it yields CASSLVQNTEAFF.

The chain joins TRBV6-1 to TRBJ2-7, with D possibly being TRBD1 (5 bases). Trimming pared 3 bases from V and 6 bases from J, leaving 12 bases between. The germline CDR1 and CDR2 sequences are MNHNS and SASEGT. CDR3 length: 13 residues. CDR3 in amino acids: CASSETQGLEQYV. The CDR3 DNA reads TGTGCCAGCAGTGAGACTCAGGGCCTCGAGCAGTACGTC.

The chain couples TRBV7-9 to TRBJ2-1; 9 positions agree with TRBD1. The CDR3 consists of 16 residues. Germline V gene lookup returns CDR1 SEHNR and CDR2 FQNEAQ (reference sequence). J was trimmed by 3 bases and V by 5 bases; bases with no gene match: 8. The CDR3 coding sequence is TGTGCCAGCAGCCCTTTTGACAGGGGGAACTACAATGAGCAGTTCTTC. Its translation is CASSPFDRGNYNEQFF.

V is TRBV27 and J is TRBJ1-2; 12 bases align to TRBD1. The V gene end was trimmed by 6 bases and the J gene end by 2 bases; junction bases not matched to a gene: 7. CDR3 size: 16 residues. Per the germline V gene, CDR1 is MNHEY and CDR2 is SMNVEV (reference sequence). CDR3 sequence reads: CASRTPGTGGNYGYTF. The CDR3 bases are TGTGCCAGCAGGACACCCGGGACAGGGGGCAACTATGGCTACACCTTC.